The entry that follows covers one T cell receptor (beta chain) sequence. The data are from a study of shared clonotypes between healthy human individuals. Deletions cut 2 bases from V and 5 bases from J, with 18 bases between. CDR1 and CDR2 from the germline V gene are MNHEY and SMNVEV (reference sequence). The CDR3 spans 17 residues. CD4+ cells were split into CD45RA+ naive and CD45RA-negative memory subsets. Profiled with immunoSEQ multiplex PCR; TCRdb holds only in-frame clones, not every one. In the table there are over 2 million clones, around 90% of which are singletons. This receptor was taken from a man younger than 30 in good health. Some clones in this sample may be carry-over from other donors' samples. The chain links TRBV27 to TRBJ2-2; D gene uncertain. What was sequenced was naive CD4+ T cells from PBMCs. Subset defined: CD45RA+ positively selected. CDR3 sequence reads: CASSLGPVRTVTGELFF. As DNA, the CDR3 is TGTGCCAGCAGTTTAGGTCCAGTCAGAACTGTTACCGGGGAGCTGTTTTTT.